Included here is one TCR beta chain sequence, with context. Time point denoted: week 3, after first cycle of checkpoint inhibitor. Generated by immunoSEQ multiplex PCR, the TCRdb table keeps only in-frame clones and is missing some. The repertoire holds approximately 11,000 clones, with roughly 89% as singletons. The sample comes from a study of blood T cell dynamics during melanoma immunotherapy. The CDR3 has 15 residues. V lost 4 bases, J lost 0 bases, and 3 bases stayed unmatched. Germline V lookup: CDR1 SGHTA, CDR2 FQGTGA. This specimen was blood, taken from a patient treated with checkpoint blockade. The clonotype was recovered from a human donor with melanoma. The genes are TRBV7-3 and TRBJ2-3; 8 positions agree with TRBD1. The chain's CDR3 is CASSSGQGSTDTQYF. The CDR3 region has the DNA TGTGCCAGCAGCTCCGGACAGGGCAGCACAGATACGCAGTATTTT.